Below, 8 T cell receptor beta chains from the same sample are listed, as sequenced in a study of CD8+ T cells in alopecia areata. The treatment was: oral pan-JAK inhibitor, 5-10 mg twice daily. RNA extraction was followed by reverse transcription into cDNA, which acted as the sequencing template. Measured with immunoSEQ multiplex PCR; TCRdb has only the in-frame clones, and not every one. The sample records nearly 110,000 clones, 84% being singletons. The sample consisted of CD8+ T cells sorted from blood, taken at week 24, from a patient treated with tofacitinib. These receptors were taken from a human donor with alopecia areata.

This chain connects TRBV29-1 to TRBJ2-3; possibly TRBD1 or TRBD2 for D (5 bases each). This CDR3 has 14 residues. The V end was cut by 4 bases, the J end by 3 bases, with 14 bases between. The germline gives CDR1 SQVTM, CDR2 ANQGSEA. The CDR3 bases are TGCAGCGTTGCAAAGGGGACCAGGACAGATACGCAGTATTTT. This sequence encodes CSVAKGTRTDTQYF.

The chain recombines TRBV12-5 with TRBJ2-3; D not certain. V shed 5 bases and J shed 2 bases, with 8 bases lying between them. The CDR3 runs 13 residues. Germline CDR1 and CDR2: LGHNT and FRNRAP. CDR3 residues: CASGEAYTDTQYF. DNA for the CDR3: TGTGCTAGTGGTGAAGCTTACACAGATACGCAGTATTTT.

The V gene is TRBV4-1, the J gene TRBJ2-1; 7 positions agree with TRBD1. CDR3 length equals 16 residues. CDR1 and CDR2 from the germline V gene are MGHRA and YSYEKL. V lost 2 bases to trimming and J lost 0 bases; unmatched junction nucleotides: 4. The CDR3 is CASSQTGQSSYNEQFF. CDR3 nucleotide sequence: TGCGCCAGCAGCCAAACGGGACAGAGCTCCTACAATGAGCAGTTCTTC.

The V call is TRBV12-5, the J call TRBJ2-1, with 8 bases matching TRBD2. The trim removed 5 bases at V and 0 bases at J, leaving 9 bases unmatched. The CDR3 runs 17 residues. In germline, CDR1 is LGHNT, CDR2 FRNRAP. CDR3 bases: TGTGCTAGTGGTCCAGGACTAGCCCTTCGCTCCTACAATGAGCAGTTCTTC. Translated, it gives CASGPGLALRSYNEQFF. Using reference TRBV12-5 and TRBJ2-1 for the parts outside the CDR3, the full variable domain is DARVTQTPRHKVTEMGQEVTMRCQPILGHNTVFWYRQTMMQGLELLAYFRNRAPLDDSGMPKDRFSAEMPDATLATLKIQPSEPRDSAVYFCASGPGLALRSYNEQFFGPGTRLTVL.

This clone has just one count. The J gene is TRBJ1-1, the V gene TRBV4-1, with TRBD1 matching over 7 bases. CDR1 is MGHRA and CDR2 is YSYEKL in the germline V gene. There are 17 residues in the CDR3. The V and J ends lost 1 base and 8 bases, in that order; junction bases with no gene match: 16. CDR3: CASSQVRVGTAATEAFF. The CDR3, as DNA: TGCGCCAGCAGCCAAGTCAGGGTAGGGACAGCGGCTACCGAAGCTTTCTTT.

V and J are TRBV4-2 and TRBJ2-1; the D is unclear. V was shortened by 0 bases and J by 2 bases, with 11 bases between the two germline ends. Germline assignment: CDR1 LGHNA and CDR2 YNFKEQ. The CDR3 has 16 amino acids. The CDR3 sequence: CASSQEEYLTYNEQFF. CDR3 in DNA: TGTGCCAGCAGCCAAGAAGAGTACCTCACCTACAATGAGCAGTTCTTC.

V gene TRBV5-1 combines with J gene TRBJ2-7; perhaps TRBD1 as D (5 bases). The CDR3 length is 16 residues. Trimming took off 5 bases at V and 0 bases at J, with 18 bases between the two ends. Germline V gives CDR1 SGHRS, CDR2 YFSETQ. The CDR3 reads CASRQGITESSYEQYF. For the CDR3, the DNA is TGCGCCAGCAGGCAGGGTATTACGGAGAGCTCCTACGAGCAGTACTTC.

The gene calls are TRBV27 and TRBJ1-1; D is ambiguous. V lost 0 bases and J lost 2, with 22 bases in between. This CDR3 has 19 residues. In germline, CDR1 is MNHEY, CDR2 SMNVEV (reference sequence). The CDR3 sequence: CASSLSKVEARSSNTEAFF. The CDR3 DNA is TGTGCCAGCAGTTTATCAAAGGTTGAGGCCAGGTCGTCAAACACTGAAGCTTTCTTT.